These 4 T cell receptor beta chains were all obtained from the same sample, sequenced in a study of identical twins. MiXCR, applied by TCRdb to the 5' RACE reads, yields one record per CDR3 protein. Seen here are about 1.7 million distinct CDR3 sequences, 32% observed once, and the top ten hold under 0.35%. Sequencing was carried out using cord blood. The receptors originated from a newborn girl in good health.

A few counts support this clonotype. CDR3 sequence: CASSEGHSNQPQHF. CDR3 nucleotides: TGCGCCAGCAGTGAGGGTCATAGCAATCAGCCCCAGCATTTT. V gene TRBV10-2 combines with J gene TRBJ1-5, with D unresolved. The CDR3 spans 14 residues. CDR1 WSHSY and CDR2 SAAADI come from the germline V gene. Trimming removed 2 bases at V and 0 bases at J, with 5 bases between.

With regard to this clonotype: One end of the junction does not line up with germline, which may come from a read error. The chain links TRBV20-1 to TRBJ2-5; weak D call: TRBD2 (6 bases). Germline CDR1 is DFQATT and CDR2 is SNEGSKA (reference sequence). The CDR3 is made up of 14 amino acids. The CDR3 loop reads CGATPAGQLGEQYF. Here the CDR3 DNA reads TGCGGTGCTACTCCCGCGGGGCAATTGGGTGAGCAGTACTTC.

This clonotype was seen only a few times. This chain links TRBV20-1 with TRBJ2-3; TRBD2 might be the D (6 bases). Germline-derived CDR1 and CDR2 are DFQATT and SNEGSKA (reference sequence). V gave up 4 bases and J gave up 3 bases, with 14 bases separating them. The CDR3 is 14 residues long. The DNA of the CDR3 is TGCAGTGCTATGGCGGCAGGGAGGACAGATACGCAGTATTTT. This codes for CSAMAAGRTDTQYF.

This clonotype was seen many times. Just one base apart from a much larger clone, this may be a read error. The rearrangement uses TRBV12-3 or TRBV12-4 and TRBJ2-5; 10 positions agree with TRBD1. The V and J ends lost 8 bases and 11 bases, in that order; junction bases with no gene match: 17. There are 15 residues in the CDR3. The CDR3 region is CASGNKGQGNDEQYF. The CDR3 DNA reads TGTGCCAGCGGGAACAAGGGACAGGGGAACGATGAGCAGTACTTC.